The 12 T cell receptor beta chains below were found in one sample sequenced in a study of cytomegalovirus exposure and HLA in healthy donors. Vbeta (60) and Jbeta (13) primers were used in the PCR. Sequencing used immunoSEQ multiplex PCR; TCRdb keeps in-frame clones, though not all of them. The repertoire holds 150,000 to 200,000 clones, about 75% seen once, with about 2% in the top ten. Sequenced sample: PBMCs. These receptors originate from a female donor in good health and CMV-seronegative.

The gene calls are TRBV5-4 and TRBJ2-5; no definite D call. The J call is doubtful: the DNA matches TRBJ2-7 better. The CDR3 length is 15 residues. Germline CDR1 reads SGHNT; CDR2 reads YYREEE (reference sequence). CDR3 DNA sequence: TGTGCCAGCAGCTTGGTGGGTAGGGTAGACTACGAGCAGTACTTC. Protein sequence: CASSLVGRVDYEQYF.

The V call is TRBV6-4, the J call TRBJ1-5; TRBD1 might be the D (5 bases). This CDR3 contains 17 residues. Trimming pared 0 bases from V and 1 base from J, leaving 13 bases between. The germline V gene has CDR1 MRHNA and CDR2 SNTAGT. The CDR3 here is CASSDSPGRESNQPQHF. The CDR3 coding sequence is TGTGCCAGCAGTGACTCTCCAGGGAGGGAAAGCAATCAGCCCCAGCATTTT.

The chain links TRBV11-2 to TRBJ2-5; 11 nucleotides match TRBD1. The CDR3 contains 15 residues. The V and J ends lost 5 bases and 5 bases, in that order; junction bases with no gene match: 7. CDR1 is SGHAT, CDR2 FQNNGV, per germline. As DNA, the CDR3 is TGTGCCAGCAGCCAAGGACAGGGGGCTTGGGAGACCCAGTACTTC. It translates to CASSQGQGAWETQYF.

This clone was seen a handful of times. The CDR3 nucleotides are TGTGCCAGCAGCTTAGTCCAGGGGGACATCCACGAGCAGTACTTC. The encoded protein is CASSLVQGDIHEQYF. This sequence joins TRBV7-6 and TRBJ2-7; 7 bases match TRBD1. Trimming took 1 base from V and 5 from J; bases not matched to a gene: 8. The CDR3 has 15 residues. Germline V gene lookup returns CDR1 SGHVS and CDR2 FNYEAQ.

The V and J genes are TRBV9 and TRBJ1-5; TRBD1 matches at 9 bases. This CDR3 has 15 amino acids. Trimming took 4 bases from V and 7 from J; bases not matched to a gene: 9. Germline V gene data show CDR1 as SGDLS and CDR2 as YYNGEE. This CDR3 reads CASSPSDRGEQPQHF. Here the CDR3 DNA reads TGTGCCAGCAGCCCTTCGGACAGGGGCGAACAGCCCCAGCATTTT. The entire variable domain, with the rest obtained from reference TRBV9 and TRBJ1-5, is as follows: DSGVTQTPKHLITATGQRVTLRCSPRSGDLSVYWYQQSLDQGLQFLIQYYNGEERAKGNILERFSAQQFPDLHSELNLSSLELGDSALYFCASSPSDRGEQPQHFGDGTRLSIL.

V and J are TRBV2 and TRBJ2-5; D is perhaps TRBD2 (7 bases). The CDR3 is 16 residues long. V was clipped by 7 bases and J by 1 base, with 19 bases between them. Germline lookup yields CDR1 SNHLY and CDR2 FYNNEI. The CDR3 spells CASTGSRGAIQETQYF. The CDR3 region has the DNA TGTGCCAGCACCGGGTCTCGGGGGGCGATCCAAGAGACCCAGTACTTC.

CDR3 residues: CASSSGGLANIQYF. In nucleotides, the CDR3 is TGTGCCAGTAGCTCTGGTGGGCTAGCAAACATTCAGTACTTC. J is TRBJ2-4 and V is TRBV19, with D possibly TRBD2 on 5 matching bases. V was pared by 6 bases and J by 6 bases, with 15 bases between. From germline, CDR1 is LNHDA and CDR2 SQIVND (reference sequence). This CDR3 spans 14 amino acids. The whole variable domain, remainder taken from reference TRBV19 and TRBJ2-4, is DGGITQSPKYLFRKEGQNVTLSCEQNLNHDAMYWYRQDPGQGLRLIYYSQIVNDFQKGDIAEGYSVSREKKESFPLTVTSAQKNPTAFYLCASSSGGLANIQYFGAGTRLSVL.

This rearrangement joins TRBV29-1 to TRBJ1-4; D not certain. Per the germline V gene, CDR1 is SQVTM and CDR2 is ANQGSEA. Trimming cost V 5 bases and J 6 bases, with 10 bases left between them. This CDR3 has 12 amino acids. The CDR3 is CSVRSADEKLFF. The CDR3 DNA reads TGCAGCGTTCGAAGCGCCGATGAAAAACTGTTTTTT.

The table lists this clone with a count of one. CDR3 residues: CASSPRASGTGSFEQYF. The CDR3 DNA reads as TGCGCCAGCAGCCCAAGAGCTTCCGGGACAGGGAGTTTCGAGCAGTACTTC. The V gene is TRBV4-1, the J gene TRBJ2-7, with TRBD1 matching 9 bases. The V gene end was trimmed by 4 bases and the J gene end by 6 bases; junction bases not matched to a gene: 16. Germline assignment: CDR1 MGHRA and CDR2 YSYEKL. The CDR3 is made up of 17 amino acids.

This chain connects TRBV11-2 to TRBJ1-1; D possibly corresponds to TRBD1 (6 bases). Germline V gene sequence: CDR1 SGHAT, CDR2 FQNNGV. The CDR3 contains 15 residues. Trimming removed 0 bases from V and 4 bases from J, with 12 bases in between. CDR3 coding DNA: TGTGCCAGCAGCTTAGAGGGGGCTGGAGGCACTGAAGCTTTCTTT. It translates to CASSLEGAGGTEAFF.

This clone was seen a few times. V and J are TRBV4-2 and TRBJ1-1, with D perhaps matching TRBD1 (6 bases). V shed 0 bases and J shed 5 bases, with 13 bases lying between them. Germline CDR1 reads LGHNA; CDR2 reads YNFKEQ. CDR3 length equals 15 residues. CDR3 loop: CASSQDRTGRTEAFF. CDR3 coding DNA: TGTGCCAGCAGCCAAGATCGAACAGGGCGGACTGAAGCTTTCTTT.

This clone has just a few counts. This chain uses TRBV7-9 with TRBJ2-3, with 7 bases fitting TRBD2. CDR1 is SEHNR and CDR2 is FQNEAQ in the germline V gene (reference sequence). CDR3 length equals 14 residues. V lost 4 bases and J lost 2; bases outside the gene matches: 3. Here the CDR3 DNA reads TGTGCCAGCAGCTGGGGGGGGAACACAGATACGCAGTATTTT. It translates to CASSWGGNTDTQYF.